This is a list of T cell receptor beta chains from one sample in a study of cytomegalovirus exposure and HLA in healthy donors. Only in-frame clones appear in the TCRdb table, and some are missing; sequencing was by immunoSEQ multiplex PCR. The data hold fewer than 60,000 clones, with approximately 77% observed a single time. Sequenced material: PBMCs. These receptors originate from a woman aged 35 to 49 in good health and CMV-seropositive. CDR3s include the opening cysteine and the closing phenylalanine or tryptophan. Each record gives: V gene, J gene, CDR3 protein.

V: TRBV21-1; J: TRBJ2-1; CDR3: CASTSSVHNEQFF
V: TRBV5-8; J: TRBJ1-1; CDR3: CASSLQMNTEAFF
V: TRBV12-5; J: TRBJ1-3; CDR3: CASGFSSGNTIYF
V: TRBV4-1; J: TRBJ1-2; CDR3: CASSQGVSQGAKNYGYTF
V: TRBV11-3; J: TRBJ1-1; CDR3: CASSQDRGTEAFF
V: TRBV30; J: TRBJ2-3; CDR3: CAWSVFPSGGTDTQYF
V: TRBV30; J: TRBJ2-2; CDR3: CAWSVQGTGELFF
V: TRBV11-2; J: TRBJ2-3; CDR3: CASSSPRRVRGRGYF
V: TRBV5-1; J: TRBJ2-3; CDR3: CASSHNPSGGATDTQYF
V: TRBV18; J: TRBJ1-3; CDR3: CASSAQSSGNTIYF
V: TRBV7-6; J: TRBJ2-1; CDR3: CASSLVQAYNEQFF
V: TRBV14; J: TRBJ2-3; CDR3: CASSLTGLGGDTQYF
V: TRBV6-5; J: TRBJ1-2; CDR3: CASSYGANYGYTF
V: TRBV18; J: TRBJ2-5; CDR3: CASSPYRGQETQYF
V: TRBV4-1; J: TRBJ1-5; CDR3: CASSQDPDRGNVFSQPQHF
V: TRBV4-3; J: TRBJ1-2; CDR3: CASSQVGRGHGYTF
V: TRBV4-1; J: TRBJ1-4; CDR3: CASSQEGTGDEKLFF
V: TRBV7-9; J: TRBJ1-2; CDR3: CSSSPSTGSYTFYGYTF
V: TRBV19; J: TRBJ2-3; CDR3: CASSPWAGSDTQYF
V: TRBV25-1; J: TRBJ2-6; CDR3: CASGRTGANVLTF
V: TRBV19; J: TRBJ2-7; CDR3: CASRQLGTGDYEQYF
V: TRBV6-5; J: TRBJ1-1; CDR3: CASSSDRESHTEAFF
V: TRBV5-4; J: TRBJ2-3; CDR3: CASSSGTSADTQYF
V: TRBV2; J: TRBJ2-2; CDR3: CASSVLGTSIIGAGELFF
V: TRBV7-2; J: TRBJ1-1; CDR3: CASSLAAAMNTEAFF
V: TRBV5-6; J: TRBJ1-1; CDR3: CASSLRTGEAFF
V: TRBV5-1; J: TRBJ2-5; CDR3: CASSFGLAGFQETQYF
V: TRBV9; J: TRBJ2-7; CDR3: CASSVEAGGYEQYF
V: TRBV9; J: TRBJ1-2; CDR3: CASSVDGRGQGSIGYTF
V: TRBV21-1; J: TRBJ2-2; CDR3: CASSKGGQGAPRSETGELFF
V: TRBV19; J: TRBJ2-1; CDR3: CASSSPGGAVYNEQFF
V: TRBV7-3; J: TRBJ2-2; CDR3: CASSLMGGAGELFF
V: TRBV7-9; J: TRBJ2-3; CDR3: CASSSAGTSAQYF
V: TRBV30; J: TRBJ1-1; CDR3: CAWSVTAFCEAFF
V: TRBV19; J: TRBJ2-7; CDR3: CASSQGEWSEQYF
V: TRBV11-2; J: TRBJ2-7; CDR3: CASSLRRGASGEQYF